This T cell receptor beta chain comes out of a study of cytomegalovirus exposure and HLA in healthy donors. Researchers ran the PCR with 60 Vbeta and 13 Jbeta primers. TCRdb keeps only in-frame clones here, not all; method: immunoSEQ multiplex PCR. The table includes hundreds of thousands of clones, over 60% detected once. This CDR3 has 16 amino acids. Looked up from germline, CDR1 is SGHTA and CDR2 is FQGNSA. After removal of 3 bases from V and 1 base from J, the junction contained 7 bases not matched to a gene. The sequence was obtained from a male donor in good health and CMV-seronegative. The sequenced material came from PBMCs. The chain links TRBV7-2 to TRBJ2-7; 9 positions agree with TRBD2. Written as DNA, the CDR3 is TGTGCCAGCAGCTTCTATCTCGCGGGGGGGTCCTACGAGCAGTACTTC. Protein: CASSFYLAGGSYEQYF.